This TCR beta chain is from a study of cytomegalovirus exposure and HLA in healthy donors. Sequencing was performed with immunoSEQ multiplex PCR; in TCRdb, only in-frame clones are kept and a portion is missing. The table shows 160,000 or so clones, with more than 75% occurring only once. Regarding the study as a whole: Cytomegalovirus-associated status was assigned to approximately 160 TCR beta chains. It was confirmed in vitro that a few of the CMV-associated chains were specific for CMV antigens. Using the classifier, cytomegalovirus status was reportedly diagnosed with high specificity and sensitivity.

V was pared by 0 bases and J by 0 bases, with 11 bases of the junction left unmatched. Per germline, CDR1 LNHNV and CDR2 YYDKDF (reference sequence). CDR3 size: 20 residues. Of note for this clone: Antigen unknown.

The specimen sequenced was PBMCs. This chain uses TRBV15 with TRBJ2-2; 9 bases match TRBD2. This receptor was taken from a woman in her thirties in good health and CMV-seronegative. The chain's CDR3 is CATSRDLVSGGFANTGELFF. In DNA, the CDR3 is TGTGCCACCAGCAGAGATCTGGTTAGCGGGGGCTTCGCGAACACCGGGGAGCTGTTTTTT.